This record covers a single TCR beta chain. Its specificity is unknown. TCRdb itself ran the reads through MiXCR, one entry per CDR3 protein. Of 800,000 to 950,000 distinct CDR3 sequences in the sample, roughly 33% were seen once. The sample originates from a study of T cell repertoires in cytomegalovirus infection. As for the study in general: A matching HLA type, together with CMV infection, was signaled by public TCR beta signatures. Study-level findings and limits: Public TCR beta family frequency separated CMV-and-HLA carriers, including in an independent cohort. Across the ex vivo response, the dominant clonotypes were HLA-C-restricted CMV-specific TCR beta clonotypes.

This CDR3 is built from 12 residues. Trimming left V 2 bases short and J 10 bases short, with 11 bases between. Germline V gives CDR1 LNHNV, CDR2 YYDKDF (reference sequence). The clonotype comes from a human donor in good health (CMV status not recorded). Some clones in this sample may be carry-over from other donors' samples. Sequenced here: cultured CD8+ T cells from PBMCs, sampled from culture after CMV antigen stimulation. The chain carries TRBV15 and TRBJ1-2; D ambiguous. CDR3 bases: TGTGCCACCAGCAGATCCGGGAAGGACTACACCTTC. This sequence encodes CATSRSGKDYTF. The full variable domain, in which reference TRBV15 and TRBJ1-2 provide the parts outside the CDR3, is DAMVIQNPRYQVTQFGKPVTLSCSQTLNHNVMYWYQQKSSQAPKLLFHYYDKDFNNEADTPDNFQSRRPNTSFCFLDIRSPGLGDTAMYLCATSRSGKDYTFGSGTRLTVV.